Listed below are T cell receptor beta chains from one sample, sequenced in a study of cytomegalovirus exposure and HLA in healthy donors. TCRdb's copy holds only in-frame clones and misses some; the assay was immunoSEQ multiplex PCR. Among 56,000 or so clones listed, around 94% were seen once. The source material was PBMCs. The receptors shown here come from a young man in good health and CMV-seronegative. CDR3s include the opening cysteine and the closing phenylalanine or tryptophan. Each record gives: clone size, D gene, J gene, V gene, CDR3 protein, CDR3 DNA. A D gene is named only where the DNA matches it firmly. Not all rows give a size; the values are once, few, many and, for expanded clones, a class.

NA | NA | TRBJ2-7 | TRBV28 | CASSWGEYEQYF | TGTGCCAGCAGTTGGGGGGAATACGAGCAGTACTTC
NA | NA | TRBJ2-7 | TRBV28 | CASYAGVDYEQYF | TGTGCCAGCTACGCCGGGGTAGACTACGAGCAGTACTTC
NA | NA | TRBJ2-1 | TRBV2 | CASRSYSTFSYNEQFF | TGTGCCAGCAGGTCCTACTCCACTTTCTCCTACAATGAGCAGTTCTTC
NA | NA | TRBJ2-1 | TRBV5-1 | CASRGRTDGEQFF | TGCGCCAGCAGAGGCCGGACAGATGGTGAGCAGTTCTTC
NA | TRBD2 | TRBJ2-7 | TRBV4-2 | CASSPGLAVSYEQYF | TGTGCCAGCAGCCCGGGACTAGCGGTTTCCTACGAGCAGTACTTC
few | TRBD1 | TRBJ2-3 | TRBV19 | CASSIGQGFLDTQYF | TGTGCCAGTAGTATAGGACAGGGGTTCTTAGATACGCAGTATTTT
NA | TRBD2 | TRBJ2-5 | TRBV7-9 | CASSFLSGGETQYF | TGTGCCAGCAGCTTTCTTAGCGGGGGAGAGACCCAGTACTTC
NA | TRBD1 | TRBJ2-3 | TRBV15 | CATSKPGQGIDTQYF | TGTGCCACCAGCAAACCGGGACAGGGGATAGATACGCAGTATTTT
NA | TRBD1 | TRBJ2-7 | TRBV5-1 | CASSKDRGPYEQYF | TGCGCCAGCAGCAAGGACAGGGGGCCCTACGAGCAGTACTTC
NA | NA | TRBJ1-2 | TRBV11-2 | CASSRKAGNSNYGYTF | TGTGCCAGCAGCCGAAAGGCGGGCAATAGCAACTATGGCTACACCTTC
once | TRBD2 | TRBJ2-1 | TRBV28 | CASSPPLADSYNEQFF | TGTGCCAGCAGTCCCCCACTAGCGGACTCCTACAATGAGCAGTTCTTC
NA | NA | TRBJ1-1 | TRBV6-5 | CASTLGRMNTEAFF | TGTGCCAGCACACTAGGGCGGATGAACACTGAAGCTTTCTTT
NA | NA | TRBJ1-1 | TRBV7-2 | CASSFSQNTEAFF | TGTGCCAGCAGCTTCTCACAGAACACTGAAGCTTTCTTT
NA | TRBD2 | TRBJ2-3 | TRBV28 | CASSRTSGPNTDTQYF | TGTGCCAGCAGTCGAACTAGCGGCCCTAACACAGATACGCAGTATTTT
few | TRBD2 | TRBJ2-1 | TRBV2 | CASSRLAGAINEQFF | TGTGCCAGCAGTCGACTAGCGGGAGCGATTAATGAGCAGTTCTTC
NA | TRBD1 | TRBJ1-1 | TRBV2 | CASTRWGQLNTEAFF | TGTGCCAGCACTAGGTGGGGACAGTTGAACACTGAAGCTTTCTTT
NA | TRBD1 | TRBJ2-2 | TRBV9 | CASSVEVTGGFNGELFF | TGTGCCAGCAGCGTAGAGGTCACAGGGGGCTTTAACGGGGAGCTGTTTTTT
NA | TRBD1 | TRBJ2-7 | TRBV5-6 | CASRRQGRSYEQYF | TGTGCCAGCAGACGACAGGGGAGGTCCTACGAGCAGTACTTC
NA | NA | TRBJ2-7 | TRBV28 | CASSLGARGYYEQYF | TGTGCCAGCAGTTTAGGGGCCAGGGGATACTACGAGCAGTACTTC
NA | TRBD1 | TRBJ2-4 | TRBV9 | CASSSRTGTIQYF | TGTGCCAGCAGCTCTAGGACAGGGACCATTCAGTACTTC
NA | NA | TRBJ2-2 | TRBV11-3 | CASSFDAVGELFF | TGTGCCAGCAGCTTTGATGCGGTCGGGGAGCTGTTTTTT
NA | NA | TRBJ2-1 | TRBV7-6 | CASSLTGGGPNEQFF | TGTGCCAGCAGCTTAACAGGGGGAGGGCCTAATGAGCAGTTCTTC
NA | NA | TRBJ1-1 | TRBV19 | CASSIDNQGGRAEAFF | TGTGCCAGTAGTATAGACAATCAGGGAGGACGCGCTGAAGCTTTCTTT
NA | TRBD2 | TRBJ2-1 | TRBV6-6 | CASSYSKPGGENEQFF | TGTGCCAGCAGTTACTCGAAACCGGGAGGGGAGAATGAGCAGTTCTTC
NA | NA | TRBJ2-1 | TRBV5-4 | CASSFGYNEQFF | TGTGCCAGCAGCTTCGGCTACAATGAGCAGTTCTTC
once | TRBD2 | TRBJ2-2 | TRBV5-6 | CASSLDPSGSVGELFF | TGTGCCAGCAGCTTGGACCCTAGCGGGAGCGTGGGGGAGCTGTTTTTT
NA | TRBD2 | TRBJ2-7 | TRBV4-2 | CASSQVSSGSYEQYF | TGTGCCAGCAGCCAAGTCTCTAGCGGGAGCTACGAGCAGTACTTC
NA | NA | TRBJ2-3 | TRBV27 | CASSLTGVRADTQYF | TGTGCCAGCAGTTTAACCGGGGTAAGAGCAGATACGCAGTATTTT
NA | NA | TRBJ2-4 | TRBV13 | CASSSGREHTLAKNIQYF | TGTGCCAGCAGCTCAGGCCGGGAACATACTCTAGCCAAAAACATTCAGTACTTC
NA | NA | TRBJ2-5 | TRBV5-4 | CASSLGSRQQETQYF | TGTGCCAGCAGCCTGGGGAGTCGTCAACAAGAGACCCAGTACTTC
NA | TRBD1 | TRBJ2-1 | TRBV5-4 | CASSRQGSSYNEQFF | TGTGCCAGCAGCCGACAGGGGAGCTCCTACAATGAGCAGTTCTTC
NA | NA | TRBJ2-7 | TRBV28 | CASSLEQGRTYEQYF | TGTGCCAGCAGTTTAGAGCAGGGTAGGACCTACGAGCAGTACTTC